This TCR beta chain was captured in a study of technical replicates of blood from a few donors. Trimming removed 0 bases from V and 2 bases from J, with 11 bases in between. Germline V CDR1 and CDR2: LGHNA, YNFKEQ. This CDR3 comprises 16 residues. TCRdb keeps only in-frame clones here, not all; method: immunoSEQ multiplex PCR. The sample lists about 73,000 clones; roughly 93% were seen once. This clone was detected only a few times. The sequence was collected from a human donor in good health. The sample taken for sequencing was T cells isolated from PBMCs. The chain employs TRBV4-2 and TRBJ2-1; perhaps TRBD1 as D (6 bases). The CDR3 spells CASSQDSQGAYNEQFF. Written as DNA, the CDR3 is TGTGCCAGCAGCCAAGATTCACAGGGCGCCTACAATGAGCAGTTCTTC.